A selection of T cell receptor beta chains follows, all from one sample in a study of blood T cell repertoires in COVID-19. TCRdb's copy holds only in-frame clones and misses some; the assay was immunoSEQ multiplex PCR. The table lists 65,000 to 90,000 clones, about nine tenths of them singletons. Sequencing was carried out using peripheral blood. Receptors originate from a human donor in a cohort sampled during active COVID-19. The CDR3 runs from the conserved cysteine through the conserved F or W. D genes are given only for firm matches. Clone size is not always given. Where it is, it says once, few, many or a class for expanded clones.

length	V	size	J	D	DNA	CDR3
15	TRBV15	.	TRBJ2-6	.	TGTGCCACCAGCAGAGGCGGGTCTGGGGCCAACGTCCTGACTTTC	CATSRGGSGANVLTF
16	TRBV15	.	TRBJ1-2	TRBD1	TGTGCCACCAGCAGAGATTTTATAACAGGGGGCGACGGCTACACCTTC	CATSRDFITGGDGYTF
15	TRBV18	.	TRBJ2-2	.	TGTGCCAGCTCACCATCTAATGTCGAGGCCGGGGAGCTGTTTTTT	CASSPSNVEAGELFF
14	TRBV27	.	TRBJ1-5	.	TGTGCCAGCAGTCCCAGGGATGATAATCAGCCCCAGCATTTT	CASSPRDDNQPQHF
12	TRBV5-6	.	TRBJ1-5	.	TGTGCCAGCAGTACTTATAATCAGCCCCAGCATTTT	CASSTYNQPQHF
13	TRBV12-3/TRBV12-4	.	TRBJ2-4	.	TGTGCCAGCAGCCCCAGGGCAGGGAACATTCAGTACTTC	CASSPRAGNIQYF
16	TRBV4-3	.	TRBJ2-1	TRBD2	TGCGCCAGCAGCCAAGATGCGGGGGTCACCTACAATGAGCAGTTCTTC	CASSQDAGVTYNEQFF
15	TRBV9	once	TRBJ2-1	TRBD2	TGTGCCAGCACCCCGGGGAGCGGGGGGAACAATGAGCAGTTCTTC	CASTPGSGGNNEQFF
14	TRBV5-1	.	TRBJ2-3	.	TGCGCCAGCAGGGCTCTTTCTAGCACAGATACGCAGTATTTT	CASRALSSTDTQYF
13	TRBV6-1	.	TRBJ2-7	.	TGTGCCAGCAGTGACAGGGTAGGGTACGAGCAGTACTTC	CASSDRVGYEQYF
14	TRBV19	once	TRBJ2-7	TRBD1	TGTGCCAGTAGTATTGCCGGGGACAGCTACGAGCAGTACTTC	CASSIAGDSYEQYF
13	TRBV7-9	.	TRBJ2-5	TRBD1	TGTGCCAGCAGCCCGGGACAGTCAGAGACCCAGTACTTC	CASSPGQSETQYF
16	TRBV11-3	.	TRBJ2-3	TRBD2	TGTGCCAGCAGCTTAGGACTAGCGGGGGGTCGGGATACGCAGTATTTT	CASSLGLAGGRDTQYF
16	TRBV10-2	.	TRBJ2-1	TRBD1	TGCGCCAGCAAGTTCGGCGGGACAGGGGGCAGGAATGAGCAGTTCTTC	CASKFGGTGGRNEQFF
16	TRBV27	.	TRBJ2-5	TRBD2	TGTGCCAGCAGTTTAAAGCCCCCTAGGGGAGGGGAGACCCAGTACTTC	CASSLKPPRGGETQYF
13	TRBV12-3/TRBV12-4	.	TRBJ1-1	.	TGTGCCAGCACCATTTCAGGGGCCTATGAAGCTTTCTTT	CASTISGAYEAFF
16	TRBV6-2/TRBV6-3	.	TRBJ1-1	TRBD1	TGTGCCAGCAGTTACCCTAAGACAGGGATGAACACTGAAGCTTTCTTT	CASSYPKTGMNTEAFF
15	TRBV7-7	.	TRBJ2-3	.	TGTGCTAGCAGCTTAGGAACTAGCCTGGAGAATACGCAGTATTTT	CASSLGTSLENTQYF
13	TRBV6-5	.	TRBJ1-1	.	TGTGCCTGTCACGAGCGCCTGGAGGGTGAAGCTTTCTTT	CACHERLEGEAFF
14	TRBV19	.	TRBJ1-5	TRBD1	TGTGCCAGTAGTAACCGACAGGGGAATCAGCCCCAGCATTTT	CASSNRQGNQPQHF
16	TRBV19	.	TRBJ2-3	TRBD1	TGTGCCAGTAGTATAGGAGGGGGCGCCTCTACGGATACGCAGTATTTT	CASSIGGGASTDTQYF
14	TRBV5-1	.	TRBJ2-1	.	TGCGCCAGCAGCTTGGAGGGAGGAGTGCGGGAGCAGTTCTTC	CASSLEGGVREQFF
14	TRBV11-2	.	TRBJ1-1	.	TGTGCCAGCAGCTCCAGGGGACGAGACACTGAAGCTTTCTTT	CASSSRGRDTEAFF
13	TRBV29-1	.	TRBJ2-2	TRBD2	TGCAGCGTCGGACTAGCCAGCACCGGGGAGCTGTTTTTT	CSVGLASTGELFF
14	TRBV25-1	.	TRBJ1-5	TRBD1	TGTGCCAGCAGTGATACAGGGGGTAGTCAGCCCCAGCATTTT	CASSDTGGSQPQHF
17	TRBV28	.	TRBJ1-2	.	TGTGCCAGCAGCCATTCCTCTCTACAGGCAACCATCTATGGCTACACCTTC	CASSHSSLQATIYGYTF
14	TRBV19	.	TRBJ2-3	TRBD2	TGTGCCAGCAGAAGGGGACTAGATACAGATACGCAGTATTTT	CASRRGLDTDTQYF
14	TRBV18	.	TRBJ1-1	.	TGTGCCAGCTCACCTCGGGGGATGAACACTGAAGCTTTCTTT	CASSPRGMNTEAFF
15	TRBV5-6	.	TRBJ2-3	TRBD2	TGTGCCAGCAGCTTGCGGGCGGGGGTAACAGATACGCAGTATTTT	CASSLRAGVTDTQYF
18	TRBV7-6	.	TRBJ2-1	TRBD1	TGTGCCAGCAGCTTCAAAGTGGGGGTTAGGACAGGGGACAATGAGCAGTTCTTC	CASSFKVGVRTGDNEQFF
15	TRBV13	.	TRBJ1-1	.	TGTGCCAGCAGCCTATCACAGGGAGAAGACACTGAAGCTTTCTTT	CASSLSQGEDTEAFF
16	TRBV24-1	.	TRBJ2-3	TRBD2	TGTGCCACCAGTACCGGACTAGCGGGGGACGCGGGTACGCAGTATTTT	CATSTGLAGDAGTQYF
13	TRBV3-1/TRBV3-2	few	TRBJ2-3	.	TGTGCCAGCAGCCCGCTACATGGGCGAGCGCAGTATTTT	CASSPLHGRAQYF
14	TRBV7-9	.	TRBJ1-1	TRBD1	TGTGCCAGCCTATCGACAGGGGAGAACACTGAAGCTTTCTTT	CASLSTGENTEAFF
18	TRBV5-4	.	TRBJ2-3	TRBD2	TGTGCCAGCAGCCCACTAGCGGGGGACCAATATAGCACAGATACGCAGTATTTT	CASSPLAGDQYSTDTQYF
14	TRBV3-1/TRBV3-2	.	TRBJ1-3	.	TGTGCCAGCAGCCAAACTCCCGGGGGAAACACCATATATTTT	CASSQTPGGNTIYF
11	TRBV11-2	.	TRBJ2-7	.	TGTGCCAGCAGCCCCGGGGTCGAGCAGTACTTC	CASSPGVEQYF
13	TRBV2	.	TRBJ2-7	.	TGTGCCAGCAGTGCTCAGGTGGACTACGAGCAGTACTTC	CASSAQVDYEQYF
15	TRBV27	once	TRBJ2-7	TRBD1	TGTGCCAGCAGTCAGAGTGGACAGGGGGCCTACGAGCAGTACTTC	CASSQSGQGAYEQYF
13	TRBV6-5	.	TRBJ1-2	TRBD1	TGTGCCAGCAGTACAGGGGGCCCCTATGGCTACACCTTC	CASSTGGPYGYTF
12	TRBV30	.	TRBJ2-3	.	TGTGCCTGGAACACAGGGCCAGATACGCAGTATTTT	CAWNTGPDTQYF